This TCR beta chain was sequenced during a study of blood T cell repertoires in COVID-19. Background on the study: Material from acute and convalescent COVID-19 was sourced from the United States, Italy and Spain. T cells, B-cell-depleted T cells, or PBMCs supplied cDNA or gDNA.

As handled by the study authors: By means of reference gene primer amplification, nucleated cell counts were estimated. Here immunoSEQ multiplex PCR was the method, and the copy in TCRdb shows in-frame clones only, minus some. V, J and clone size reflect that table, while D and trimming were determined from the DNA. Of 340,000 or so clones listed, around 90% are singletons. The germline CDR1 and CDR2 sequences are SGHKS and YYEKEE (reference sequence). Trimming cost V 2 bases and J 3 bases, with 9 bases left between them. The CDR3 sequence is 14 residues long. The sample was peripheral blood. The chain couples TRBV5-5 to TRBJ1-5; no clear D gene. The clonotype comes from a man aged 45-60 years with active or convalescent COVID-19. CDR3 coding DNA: TGTGCCAGCAGCTTCAGGCCGTACAATCAGCCCCAGCATTTT. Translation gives CASSFRPYNQPQHF. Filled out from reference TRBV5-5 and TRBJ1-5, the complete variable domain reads DAGVTQSPTHLIKTRGQQVTLRCSPISGHKSVSWYQQVLGQGPQFIFQYYEKEERGRGNFPDRFSARQFPNYSSELNVNALLLGDSALYLCASSFRPYNQPQHFGDGTRLSIL.